This is a list of T cell receptor beta chains from one sample in a study of CD8+ T cells in alopecia areata. The data were produced by immunoSEQ multiplex PCR, yet TCRdb's version contains in-frame clones alone and is incomplete. The sample contains 150,000 to 250,000 clones, 60% to 70% of which appear only once. The sequences come from CD4+ T cells sorted from blood, collected at week 4, from a patient treated with tofacitinib. These receptors all come from a human donor with alopecia areata. Each CDR3 is given with its conserved first and last residue. The order of the fields is clone size, J gene, D gene, V gene, CDR3 protein, CDR3 DNA. The D gene is left open where the match is weak. The listing skips clone size in some rows; elsewhere it reads once, few, many or a size class.

>.|TRBJ2-1|.|TRBV28
CASSLIGSYNEQFF
TGTGCCAGCAGTTTGATAGGCTCCTACAATGAGCAGTTCTTC
>.|TRBJ2-2|.|TRBV29-1
CSVLKSLNTGELFF
TGCAGCGTCCTTAAAAGCCTGAACACCGGGGAGCTGTTTTTT
>.|TRBJ2-7|.|TRBV30
CAWSDAGYEQYF
TGTGCCTGGAGTGATGCAGGCTACGAGCAGTACTTC
>.|TRBJ2-3|TRBD1|TRBV29-1
CSAPSRDRVTDTQYF
TGCAGCGCTCCCAGCAGGGACAGGGTCACAGATACGCAGTATTTT
>.|TRBJ2-7|.|TRBV25-1
CASSKAASYEQYF
TGTGCCAGCAGTAAGGCGGCCTCCTACGAGCAGTACTTC
>.|TRBJ1-5|.|TRBV7-9
CASSLGRLGSNQPQHF
TGTGCCAGCAGCTTAGGGCGATTGGGTAGCAATCAGCCCCAGCATTTT
>once|TRBJ2-2|TRBD1|TRBV30
CAWGGQGQTGELFF
TGTGCCTGGGGGGGACAGGGGCAGACCGGGGAGCTGTTTTTT
>.|TRBJ2-1|TRBD2|TRBV6-5
CASSYSRGTGEQFF
TGTGCCAGCAGTTACTCGCGGGGGACGGGTGAGCAGTTCTTC
>.|TRBJ1-1|.|TRBV7-9
CASSREGTEAFF
TGTGCCAGCAGCAGAGAGGGGACTGAAGCTTTCTTT
>.|TRBJ2-3|.|TRBV5-6
CASSTPGGNTQYF
TGTGCCAGCAGCACACCCGGGGGAAATACGCAGTATTTT
>once|TRBJ2-3|TRBD2|TRBV25-1
CASSDYLAGGSDTQYF
TGTGCCAGCAGCGACTACCTAGCGGGGGGTTCAGATACGCAGTATTTT
>few|TRBJ2-5|TRBD1|TRBV28
CASLPGQQETQYF
TGTGCCAGCTTACCGGGACAGCAAGAGACCCAGTACTTC